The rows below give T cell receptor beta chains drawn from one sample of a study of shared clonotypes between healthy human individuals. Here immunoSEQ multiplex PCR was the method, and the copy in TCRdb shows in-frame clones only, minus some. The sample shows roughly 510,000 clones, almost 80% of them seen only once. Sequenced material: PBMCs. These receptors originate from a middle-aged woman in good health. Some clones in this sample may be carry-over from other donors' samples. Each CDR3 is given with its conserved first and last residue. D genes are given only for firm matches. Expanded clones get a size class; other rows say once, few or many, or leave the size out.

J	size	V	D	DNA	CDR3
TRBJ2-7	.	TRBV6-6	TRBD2	TGTGCCAGCAGGCGACTAGCGGGAGTCGGGGAGCAGTACTTC	CASRRLAGVGEQYF
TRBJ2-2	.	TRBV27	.	TGTGCCAGCATGCCCCTGGGAGGCCCCGGGGAGCTGTTTTTT	CASMPLGGPGELFF
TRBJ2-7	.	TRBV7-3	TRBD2	TGTGCCAGCAGCTTATCGGGCGGGAGCCCCTACGAGCAGTACTTC	CASSLSGGSPYEQYF
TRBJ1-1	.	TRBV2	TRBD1	TGTGCCAGCAGCCGGGACAGAGAGACTGAAGCTTTCTTT	CASSRDRETEAFF
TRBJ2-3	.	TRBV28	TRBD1	TGTGCCAGCAGTTACAGGGGAAGACTGGATACGCAGTATTTT	CASSYRGRLDTQYF
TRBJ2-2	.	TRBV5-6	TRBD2	TGTGCCAGCAGCTTCACTAGCGGGCAGAACACCGGGGAGCTGTTTTTT	CASSFTSGQNTGELFF
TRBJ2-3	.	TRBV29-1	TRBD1	TGCAGCGTTGGACAGGGGGGCACAGATACGCAGTATTTT	CSVGQGGTDTQYF
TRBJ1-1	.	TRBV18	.	TGTGCCAGCTCACCAGCAGTAATGAACACTGAAGCTTTCTTT	CASSPAVMNTEAFF
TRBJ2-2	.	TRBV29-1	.	TGCAGCGTATTCTCGGTGGTTAGGGGTTTCGGGGAGCTGTTTTTT	CSVFSVVRGFGELFF
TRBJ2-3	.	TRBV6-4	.	TGTGCCAGCAGTGACTCACTAGGACCCACAGATACGCAGTATTTT	CASSDSLGPTDTQYF
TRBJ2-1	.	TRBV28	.	TGTGCCAGCAGTTTAACGGGGTACAATGAGCAGTTCTTC	CASSLTGYNEQFF
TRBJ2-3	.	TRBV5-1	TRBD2	TGCGCCAGCAGCTTGGCCGGCGGGAGGAGCACAGATACGCAGTATTTT	CASSLAGGRSTDTQYF
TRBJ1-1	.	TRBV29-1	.	TGCAGCGTTACCGGGGACACCTTTTCCTCGAACACTGAAGCTTTCTTT	CSVTGDTFSSNTEAFF
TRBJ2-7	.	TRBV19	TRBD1	TGTGCCAGTATGCGGACAGGGGGCTACGAGCAGTACTTC	CASMRTGGYEQYF
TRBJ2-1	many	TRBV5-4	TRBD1	TGTGCCAGCAGCCCGGGTAACAGGGGGAATGAGCAGTTCTTC	CASSPGNRGNEQFF
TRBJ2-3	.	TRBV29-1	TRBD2	TGCAGCGTTGAAGATCAAATAGCGGGAGTTCCAGATACGCAGTATTTT	CSVEDQIAGVPDTQYF
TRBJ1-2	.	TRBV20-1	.	TGCAGTGCTGATACCCCGGGGGGCTACACCTTC	CSADTPGGYTF
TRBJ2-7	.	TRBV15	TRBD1	TGTGCCACCAGCAGAGACCTCACCGGGACAGGGGGATACGAGCAGTACTTC	CATSRDLTGTGGYEQYF
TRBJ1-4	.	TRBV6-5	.	TGTGCCAGCAAGCGGCAGGGTACTGAAAAACTGTTTTTT	CASKRQGTEKLFF
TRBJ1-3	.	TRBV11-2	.	TGTGCCAGCAGCACCCGGGGTCTCCTACCCTCTGGAAACACCATATATTTT	CASSTRGLLPSGNTIYF
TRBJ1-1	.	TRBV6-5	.	TGTGCCAGCAGTTCGGGTGATCAGCGAGCTTTCTTT	CASSSGDQRAFF
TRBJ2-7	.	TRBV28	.	TGTGCCAGTCGGACAGTGCACTACGAGCAGTACTTC	CASRTVHYEQYF
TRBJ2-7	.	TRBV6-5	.	TGTGCCAGCAGTTACCGGCAGTCCTACGAGCAGTACTTC	CASSYRQSYEQYF
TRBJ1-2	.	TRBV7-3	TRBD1	TGTGCCAGCAGTTTAGGACAGGGGGCGTATGGCTACACCTTC	CASSLGQGAYGYTF
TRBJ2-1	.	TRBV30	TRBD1	TGTGCCTGGAGCTGGACAGGGGGGTTTAGAAATGAGCAGTTCTTC	CAWSWTGGFRNEQFF
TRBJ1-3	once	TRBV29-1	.	TGCAGCGGAGGCTCTGGAAACACCATATATTTT	CSGGSGNTIYF
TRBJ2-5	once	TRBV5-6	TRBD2	TGTGCCAGCAGCTTGGTATCGATCGGGAGGGGCCAAGAGACCCAGTACTTC	CASSLVSIGRGQETQYF
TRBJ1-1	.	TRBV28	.	TGTGCCAGCAGTACCCGCTGGGGGGCTGAAGCTTTCTTT	CASSTRWGAEAFF
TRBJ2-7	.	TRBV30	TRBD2	TGTGCCTGGAGTCCCGGGACTAGCGGATACGAGCAGTACTTC	CAWSPGTSGYEQYF
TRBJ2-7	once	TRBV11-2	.	TGTGCCAGCCGACAGAGCTCCTACGAGCAGTACTTC	CASRQSSYEQYF
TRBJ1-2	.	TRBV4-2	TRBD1	TGTGCCAGCAGCCAAGAGTTAGGGGGCGCTGGCTATGGCTACACCTTC	CASSQELGGAGYGYTF
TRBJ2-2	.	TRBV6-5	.	TGTGCCAGCAGTTACCAGCCTGCGAACACCGGGGAGCTGTTTTTT	CASSYQPANTGELFF
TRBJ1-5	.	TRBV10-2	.	TGCGCCAGCAGTGAGTCGAGATTAGCGGGTCAGCCCCAGCATTTT	CASSESRLAGQPQHF
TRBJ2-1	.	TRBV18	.	TGTGCCAGCTCCCTCCAGGATTTCTCCTACAATGAGCAGTTCTTC	CASSLQDFSYNEQFF
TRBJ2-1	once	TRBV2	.	TGTGCCAGCAGTGCGGAGAGCTTAAAGGAAAATGAGCAGTTCTTC	CASSAESLKENEQFF
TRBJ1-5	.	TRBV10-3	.	TGTGCCACCCGACTACAAGGGAGCAATCAGCCCCAGCATTTT	CATRLQGSNQPQHF
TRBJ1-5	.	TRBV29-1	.	TGCAGCGCGTCAGGAGGAACCAATCAGCCCCAGCATTTT	CSASGGTNQPQHF
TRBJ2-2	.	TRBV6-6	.	TGTGCCAGCGCTAGCCGGAACACCGGGGAGCTGTTTTTT	CASASRNTGELFF
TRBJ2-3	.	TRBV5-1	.	TGCGCCAGCAGCAGGGACACCCAACGGAGCACAGATACGCAGTATTTT	CASSRDTQRSTDTQYF
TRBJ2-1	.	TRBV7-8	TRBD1	TGTGCCAGCAGCTTAGCCGATAGGGGGCACTACAATGAGCAGTTCTTC	CASSLADRGHYNEQFF
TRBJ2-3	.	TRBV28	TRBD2	TGTGCCAGCAGCTCCGGGATGAGACTAGCGGGAAGAGATACGCAGTATTTT	CASSSGMRLAGRDTQYF
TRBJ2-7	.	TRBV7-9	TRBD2	TGTGCCAGCAGCCCCGGACTAGACGGCGAGCAGTACTTC	CASSPGLDGEQYF
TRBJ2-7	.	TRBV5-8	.	TGTGCCAGCAGCTCAGGGAACAGCGTACTTTCCTACGAGCAGTACTTC	CASSSGNSVLSYEQYF
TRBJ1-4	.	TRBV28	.	TGTGCCAGCAGTTTCCTTACACGGGAAAAACTGTTTTTT	CASSFLTREKLFF
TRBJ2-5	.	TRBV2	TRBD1	TGTGCCAGCAAGGTGGACAGGGAACAAGAGACCCAGTACTTC	CASKVDREQETQYF
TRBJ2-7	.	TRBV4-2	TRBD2	TGTGCCAGCAGCCAGACTAGCGGGAACGAGCAGTACTTC	CASSQTSGNEQYF
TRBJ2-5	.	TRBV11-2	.	TGTGCCAGCAGCTTAAGTGGAGCGGAACAAGAGACCCAGTACTTC	CASSLSGAEQETQYF
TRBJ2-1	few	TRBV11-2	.	TGTGCCAGCAGCTTGGTCCCCAGCGGCTTGCAGAGCTCCTACAATGAGCAGTTCTTC	CASSLVPSGLQSSYNEQFF
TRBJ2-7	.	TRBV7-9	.	TGTGCCAGCAGCCTTGGGACGGCCAGATCCTACGAGCAGTACTTC	CASSLGTARSYEQYF
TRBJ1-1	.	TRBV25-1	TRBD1	TGTGCCAGCGAGGGGGCAGGGACTGAAGCTTTCTTT	CASEGAGTEAFF
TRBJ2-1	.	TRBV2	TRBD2	TGTGCCAGCAGTCCCCGCAGGACTAGCGATGAGCAGTTCTTC	CASSPRRTSDEQFF
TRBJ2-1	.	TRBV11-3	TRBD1	TGTGCCAGCAGCGGGACAGGGACTTTAAATGAGCAGTTCTTC	CASSGTGTLNEQFF
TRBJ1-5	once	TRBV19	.	TGTGCCAGTATGGGCCCGTATCAGCCCCAGCATTTT	CASMGPYQPQHF
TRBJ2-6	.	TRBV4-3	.	TGCGCCAGCAGCCAAGACGGTCGGGGAGCTGGGGCCAACGTCCTGACTTTC	CASSQDGRGAGANVLTF
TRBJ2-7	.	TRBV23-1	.	TGCGCCAGCAGTCAATCATCAGAGGCATTCTCCCCGGGGTCCCATCCCTCATACTACGAGCAGTACTTC	CASSQSSEAFSPGSHPSYYEQYF